Below, 9 T cell receptor beta chains from the same sample are listed, as sequenced in a study of OX40 agonist ivuxolimab in advanced cancers. Sequencing used immunoSEQ multiplex PCR; TCRdb keeps in-frame clones, though not all of them. The sample holds roughly 80,000 clones, 90% seen once. The sequences come from CD4+ or CD8+ T cells sorted from blood, collected in a trial of the OX40 agonist ivuxolimab. These receptors came from an adult with an advanced solid tumor such as melanoma, head and neck, liver or kidney cancer.

The chain is built from TRBV18 and TRBJ1-2; D ambiguous. CDR3 length: 17 residues. The germline gives CDR1 KGHSH, CDR2 LQKENI. Trimming shortened V by 0 bases and J by 6 bases, and 20 bases separated the two germline ends. CDR3 sequence reads: CASSPPLGGRGFDGYTF. CDR3 nucleotide sequence: TGTGCCAGCTCACCACCTTTAGGCGGCCGTGGATTCGATGGCTACACCTTC.

The chain uses TRBV4-3 and TRBJ2-2, with D possibly matching TRBD2 (5 bases). The CDR3 spans 17 residues. Per the germline V gene, CDR1 is LGHNA and CDR2 is YSLEER. V lost 0 bases, J lost 1 base, and 12 bases lay in between. CDR3 in amino acids: CASSQDQRRRNTGELFF. The CDR3 DNA sequence: TGCGCCAGCAGCCAAGATCAGCGGCGCCGGAACACCGGGGAGCTGTTTTTT.

Details on this clone: Other nucleotide sequences in the sample specify the same CDR3. The chain couples TRBV5-6 to TRBJ1-1; D remains ambiguous. Trimming left V 0 bases short and J 6 bases short, with 6 bases between. The length of the CDR3 is 12 residues. Germline V gene data show CDR1 as SGHDT and CDR2 as YYEEEE. Written as DNA, the CDR3 is TGTGCCAGCAGCTTGGCCATGGCTGAAGCTTTCTTT. Translated: CASSLAMAEAFF. Variable domain in full (rest from reference TRBV5-6 and TRBJ1-1): DAGVTQSPTHLIKTRGQQVTLRCSPKSGHDTVSWYQQALGQGPQFIFQYYEEEERQRGNFPDRFSGHQFPNYSSELNVNALLLGDSALYLCASSLAMAEAFFGQGTRLTVV.

The V and J genes are TRBV29-1 and TRBJ2-3; TRBD2 agrees at 9 bases. The V gene's germline CDR1 is SQVTM and CDR2 ANQGSEA. The trim removed 3 bases at V and 6 bases at J, leaving 10 bases unmatched. The CDR3 loop spans 15 amino acids. DNA of the CDR3: TGCAGCGTTGATCCCCACGGAAGCGGGAGGGATACGCAGTATTTT. Protein: CSVDPHGSGRDTQYF.

This clone was observed a single time. The chain joins TRBV9 to TRBJ2-7; tentative D call: TRBD1 (5 bases). With 2 bases removed from V and 0 bases from J, the gap between germline ends came to 9 bases. This CDR3 region has 14 residues. Germline V CDR1 and CDR2: SGDLS, YYNGEE. The CDR3 bases are TGTGCCAGCAGCGTCCAGGGAAACTCCTACGAGCAGTACTTC. As protein: CASSVQGNSYEQYF.

V and J are TRBV6-1 and TRBJ2-3; 10 nucleotides agree with TRBD2. Trimming at V came to 0 bases and at J to 2 bases, leaving 14 bases not matched to a gene. In germline, CDR1 is MNHNS, CDR2 SASEGT. This CDR3 region has 20 residues. The CDR3 reads CASSEALGLAEISNTDTQYF. The CDR3 DNA reads TGTGCCAGCAGTGAAGCGTTAGGACTAGCGGAGATTAGTAACACAGATACGCAGTATTTT.

The V and J genes are TRBV28 and TRBJ1-1; D is unresolved. Germline CDR1 MDHEN, CDR2 SYDVKM. V dropped 5 bases and J dropped 0 bases, with 10 bases sitting between them. This CDR3 region has 14 residues. DNA for the CDR3: TGTGCCAGCAGTCCTCCCCTAATGAACACTGAAGCTTTCTTT. This gives the protein CASSPPLMNTEAFF.

V is TRBV7-9 and J is TRBJ1-6, with 9 bases matching TRBD1. This CDR3 has 15 amino acids. J gave up 7 bases and V 0 bases, and 1 base lay outside the gene matches. Germline CDR1 and CDR2: SEHNR and FQNEAQ (reference sequence). DNA of the CDR3: TGTGCCAGCAGCTTAGCGGGGACAGGGAATTCACCCCTCCACTTT. The encoded protein is CASSLAGTGNSPLHF.

The V and J genes are TRBV6-1 and TRBJ1-2; no firm D call. The germline V and J ends were trimmed by 4 bases and 6 bases, with 3 bases remaining between them. Looked up from germline, CDR1 is MNHNS and CDR2 is SASEGT. The CDR3 is made up of 10 amino acids. The CDR3 spells CASSVDGYTF. The CDR3 nucleotides read TGTGCCAGCAGTGTCGATGGCTACACCTTC.